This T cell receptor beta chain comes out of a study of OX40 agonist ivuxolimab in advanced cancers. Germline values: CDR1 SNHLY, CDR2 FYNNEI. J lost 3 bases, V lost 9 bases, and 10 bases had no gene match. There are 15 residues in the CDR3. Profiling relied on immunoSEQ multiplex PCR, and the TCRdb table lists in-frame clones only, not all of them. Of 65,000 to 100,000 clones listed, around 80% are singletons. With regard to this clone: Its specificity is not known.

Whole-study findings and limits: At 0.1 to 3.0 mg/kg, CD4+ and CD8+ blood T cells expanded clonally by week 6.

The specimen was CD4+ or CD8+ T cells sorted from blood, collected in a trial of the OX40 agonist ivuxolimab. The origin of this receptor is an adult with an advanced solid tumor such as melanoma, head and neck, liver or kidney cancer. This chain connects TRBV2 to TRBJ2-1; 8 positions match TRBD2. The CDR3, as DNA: TGTGCCAGTTCAGGTAGGCGGGAGGACTACAATGAGCAGTTCTTC. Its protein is CASSGRREDYNEQFF. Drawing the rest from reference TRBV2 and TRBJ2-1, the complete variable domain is EPEVTQTPSHQVTQMGQEVILRCVPISNHLYFYWYRQILGQKVEFLVSFYNNEISEKSEIFDDQFSVERPDGSNFTLKIRSTKLEDSAMYFCASSGRREDYNEQFFGPGTRLTVL.